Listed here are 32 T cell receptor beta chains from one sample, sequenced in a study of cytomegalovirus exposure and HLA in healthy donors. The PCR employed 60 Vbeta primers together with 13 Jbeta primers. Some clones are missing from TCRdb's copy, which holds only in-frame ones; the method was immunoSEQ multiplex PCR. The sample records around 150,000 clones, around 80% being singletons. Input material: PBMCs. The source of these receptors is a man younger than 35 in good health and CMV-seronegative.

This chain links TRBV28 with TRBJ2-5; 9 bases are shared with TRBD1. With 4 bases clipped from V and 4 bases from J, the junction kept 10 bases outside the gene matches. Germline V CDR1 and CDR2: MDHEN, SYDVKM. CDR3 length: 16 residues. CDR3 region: CASSSQGARYLETQYF. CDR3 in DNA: TGTGCCAGCAGTTCACAGGGGGCGCGTTATCTAGAGACCCAGTACTTC.

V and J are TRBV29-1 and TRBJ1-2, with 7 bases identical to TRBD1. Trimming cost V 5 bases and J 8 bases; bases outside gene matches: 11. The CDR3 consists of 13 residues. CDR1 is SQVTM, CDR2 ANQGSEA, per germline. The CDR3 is CSVRLPDRAGYTF. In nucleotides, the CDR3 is TGCAGCGTTCGTCTTCCAGACAGGGCCGGCTACACCTTC.

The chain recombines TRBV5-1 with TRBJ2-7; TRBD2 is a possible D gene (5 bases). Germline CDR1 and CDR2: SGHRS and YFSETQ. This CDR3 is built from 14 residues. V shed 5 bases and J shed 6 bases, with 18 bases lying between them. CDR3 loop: CASSLSGVSTEQYF. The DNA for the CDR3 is TGCGCCAGCAGTTTATCCGGGGTTTCGACCGAGCAGTACTTC.

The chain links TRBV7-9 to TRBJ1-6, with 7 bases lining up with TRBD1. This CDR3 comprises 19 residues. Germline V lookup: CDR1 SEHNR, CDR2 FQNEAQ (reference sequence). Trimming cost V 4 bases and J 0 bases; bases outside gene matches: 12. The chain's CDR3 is CASSSSVGQQSSYNSPLHF. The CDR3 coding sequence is TGTGCCAGCAGCTCTAGTGTGGGACAGCAGAGCTCCTATAATTCACCCCTCCACTTT.

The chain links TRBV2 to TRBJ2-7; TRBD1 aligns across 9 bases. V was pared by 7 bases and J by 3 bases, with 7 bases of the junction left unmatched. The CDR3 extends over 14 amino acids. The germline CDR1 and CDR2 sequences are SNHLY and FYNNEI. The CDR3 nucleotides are TGTGCCAGCAATCGGGACAGGGAGGACTACGAGCAGTACTTC. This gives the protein CASNRDREDYEQYF.

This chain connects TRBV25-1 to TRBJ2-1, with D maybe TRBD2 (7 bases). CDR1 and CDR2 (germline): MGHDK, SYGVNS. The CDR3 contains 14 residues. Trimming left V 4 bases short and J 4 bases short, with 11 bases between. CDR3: CASSGGGPYNEQFF. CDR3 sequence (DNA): TGTGCCAGCAGTGGGGGGGGCCCATACAATGAGCAGTTCTTC.

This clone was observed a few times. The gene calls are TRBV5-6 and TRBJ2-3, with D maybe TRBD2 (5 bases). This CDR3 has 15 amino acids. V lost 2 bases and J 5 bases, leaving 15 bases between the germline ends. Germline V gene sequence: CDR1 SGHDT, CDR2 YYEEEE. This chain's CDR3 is CASSFIDSRGDTQYF. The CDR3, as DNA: TGTGCCAGCAGCTTCATTGACTCCCGGGGAGATACGCAGTATTTT.

CDR3 sequence (DNA): TGCGCCAGCAGCCAAGATTCGGGGGTTCGGGAAAAACTGTTTTTT. Amino acids: CASSQDSGVREKLFF. The rearrangement uses TRBV4-1 and TRBJ1-4; a weak D match, TRBD1 (5 bases). The germline gives CDR1 MGHRA, CDR2 YSYEKL. With 0 bases removed from V and 8 bases from J, the gap between germline ends came to 13 bases. The CDR3 is 15 amino acids.

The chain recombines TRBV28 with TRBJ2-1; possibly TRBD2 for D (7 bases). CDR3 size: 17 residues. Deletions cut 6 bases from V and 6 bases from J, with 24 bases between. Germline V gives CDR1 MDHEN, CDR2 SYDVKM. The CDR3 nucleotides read TGTGCCAGCAGCCGTCGGGGGCTAGCGGAAAAAGGCAATGAGCAGTTCTTC. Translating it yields CASSRRGLAEKGNEQFF.

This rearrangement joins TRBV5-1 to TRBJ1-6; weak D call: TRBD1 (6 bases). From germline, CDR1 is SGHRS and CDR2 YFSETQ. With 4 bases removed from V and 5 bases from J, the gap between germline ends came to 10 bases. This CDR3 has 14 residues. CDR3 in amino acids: CASSRQVNNSPLHF. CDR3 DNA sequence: TGCGCCAGCAGCCGACAGGTTAATAATTCACCCCTCCACTTT.

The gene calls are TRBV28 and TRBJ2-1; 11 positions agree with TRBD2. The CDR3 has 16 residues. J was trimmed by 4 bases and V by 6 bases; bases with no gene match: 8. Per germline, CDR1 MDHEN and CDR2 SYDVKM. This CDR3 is CASSAAGTSGYNEQFF. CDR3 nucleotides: TGTGCCAGCAGCGCCGCCGGGACTAGCGGATACAATGAGCAGTTCTTC.

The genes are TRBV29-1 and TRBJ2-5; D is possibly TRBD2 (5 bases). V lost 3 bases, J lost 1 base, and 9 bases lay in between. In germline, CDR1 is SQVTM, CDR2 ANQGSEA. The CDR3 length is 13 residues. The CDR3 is CSVESSPQETQYF. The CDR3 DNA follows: TGCAGCGTTGAGTCTAGCCCCCAAGAGACCCAGTACTTC.

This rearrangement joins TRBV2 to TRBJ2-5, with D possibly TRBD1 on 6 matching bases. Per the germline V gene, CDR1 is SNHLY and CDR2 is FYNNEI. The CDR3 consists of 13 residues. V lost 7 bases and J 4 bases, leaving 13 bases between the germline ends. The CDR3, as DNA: TGTGCCAGCACCGGACAGCCCGGAGAGACCCAGTACTTC. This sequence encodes CASTGQPGETQYF.

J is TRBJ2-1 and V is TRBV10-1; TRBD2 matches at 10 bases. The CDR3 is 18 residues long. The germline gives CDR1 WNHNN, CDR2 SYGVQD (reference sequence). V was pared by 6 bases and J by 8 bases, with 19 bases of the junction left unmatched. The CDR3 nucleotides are TGCGCCAGCAGGAACCCGCTGTGGAGCGGGAGGGCCAGGGATGAGCAGTTCTTC. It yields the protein CASRNPLWSGRARDEQFF.

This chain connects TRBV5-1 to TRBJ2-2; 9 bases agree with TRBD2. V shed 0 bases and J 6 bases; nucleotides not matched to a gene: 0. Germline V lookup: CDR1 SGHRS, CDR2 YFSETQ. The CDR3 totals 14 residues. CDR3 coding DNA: TGCGCCAGCAGCTTGGGGACTAGCGCCGGGGAGCTGTTTTTT. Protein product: CASSLGTSAGELFF.

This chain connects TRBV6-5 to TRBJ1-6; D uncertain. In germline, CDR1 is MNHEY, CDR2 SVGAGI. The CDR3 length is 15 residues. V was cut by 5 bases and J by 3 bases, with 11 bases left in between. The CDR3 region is CASSNRGDYNSPLHF. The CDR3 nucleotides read TGTGCCAGCAGTAACCGGGGTGACTATAATTCACCCCTCCACTTT.

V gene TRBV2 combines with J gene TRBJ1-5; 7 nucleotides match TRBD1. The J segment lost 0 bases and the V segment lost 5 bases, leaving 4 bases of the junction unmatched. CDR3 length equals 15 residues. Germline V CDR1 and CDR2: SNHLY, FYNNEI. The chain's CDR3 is CASSWTGVSNQPQHF. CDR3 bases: TGTGCCAGCAGTTGGACAGGAGTTAGCAATCAGCCCCAGCATTTT.

CDR3 coding DNA: TGTGCCAGCAGCTCCCTTGGGGAGTTTGCTGTCTACACCTTC. Translating it yields CASSSLGEFAVYTF. The chain couples TRBV7-9 to TRBJ1-2; no firm D call. Trimming shortened V by 4 bases and J by 10 bases, and 19 bases separated the two germline ends. The CDR3 is 14 amino acids. Looked up from germline, CDR1 is SEHNR and CDR2 is FQNEAQ (reference sequence).

The CDR3 coding sequence is TGTGCCAGCAGCTTCCTAAGCGGGAGGATTTACAATGAGCAGTTCTTC. It encodes CASSFLSGRIYNEQFF. The chain employs TRBV11-2 and TRBJ2-1; 9 bases align to TRBD2. V lost 3 bases, J lost 4 bases, and 7 bases stayed unmatched. CDR1 and CDR2 (germline): SGHAT, FQNNGV. The CDR3 covers 16 residues.

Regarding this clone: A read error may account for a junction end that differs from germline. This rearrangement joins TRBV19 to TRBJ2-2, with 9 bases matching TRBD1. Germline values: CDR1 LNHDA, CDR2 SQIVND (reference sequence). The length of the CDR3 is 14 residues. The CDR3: CAISTGGDAGELFF. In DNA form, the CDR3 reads TGTGCCATTAGTACAGGGGGCGACGCCGGGGAGCTGTTTTTT.

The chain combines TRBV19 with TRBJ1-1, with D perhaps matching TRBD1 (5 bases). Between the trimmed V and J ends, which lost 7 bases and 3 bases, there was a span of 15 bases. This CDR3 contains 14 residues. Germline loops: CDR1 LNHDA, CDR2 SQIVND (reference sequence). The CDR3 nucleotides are TGTGCCAGTATAGGCCCGGGACTTTACACTGAAGCTTTCTTT. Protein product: CASIGPGLYTEAFF.

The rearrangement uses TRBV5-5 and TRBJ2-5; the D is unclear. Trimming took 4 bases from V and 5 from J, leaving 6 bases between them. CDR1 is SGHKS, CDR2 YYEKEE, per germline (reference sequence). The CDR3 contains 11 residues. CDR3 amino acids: CASSPGETQYF. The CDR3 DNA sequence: TGTGCCAGCAGCCCCGGTGAGACCCAGTACTTC. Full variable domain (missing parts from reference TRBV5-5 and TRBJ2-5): DAGVTQSPTHLIKTRGQQVTLRCSPISGHKSVSWYQQVLGQGPQFIFQYYEKEERGRGNFPDRFSARQFPNYSSELNVNALLLGDSALYLCASSPGETQYFGPGTRLLVL.

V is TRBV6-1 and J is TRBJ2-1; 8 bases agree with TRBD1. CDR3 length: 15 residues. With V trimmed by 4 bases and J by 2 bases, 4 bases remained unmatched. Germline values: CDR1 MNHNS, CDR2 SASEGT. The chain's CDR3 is CASSVQGATYNEQFF. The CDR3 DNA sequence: TGTGCCAGCAGTGTCCAGGGGGCTACCTACAATGAGCAGTTCTTC.

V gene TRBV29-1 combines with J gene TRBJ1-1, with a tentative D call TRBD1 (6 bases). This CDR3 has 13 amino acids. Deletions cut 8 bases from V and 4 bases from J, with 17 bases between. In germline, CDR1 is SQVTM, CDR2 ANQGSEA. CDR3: CSFFGGGATEAFF. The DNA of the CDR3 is TGCAGCTTTTTCGGCGGGGGGGCCACTGAAGCTTTCTTT.

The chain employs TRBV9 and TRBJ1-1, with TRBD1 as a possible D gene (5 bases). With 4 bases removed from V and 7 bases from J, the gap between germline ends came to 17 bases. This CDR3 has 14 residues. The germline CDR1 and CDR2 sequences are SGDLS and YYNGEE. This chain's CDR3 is CASSLLGGSSEAFF. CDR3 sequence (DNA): TGTGCCAGCAGCCTCCTGGGGGGAAGCAGTGAAGCTTTCTTT.

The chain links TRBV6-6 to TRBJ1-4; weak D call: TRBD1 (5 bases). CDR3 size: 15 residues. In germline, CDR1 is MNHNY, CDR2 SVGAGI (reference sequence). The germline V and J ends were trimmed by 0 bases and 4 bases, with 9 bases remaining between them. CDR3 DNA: TGTGCCAGCAGTTACTCCGGGGGGAGTAATGAAAAACTGTTTTTT. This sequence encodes CASSYSGGSNEKLFF.

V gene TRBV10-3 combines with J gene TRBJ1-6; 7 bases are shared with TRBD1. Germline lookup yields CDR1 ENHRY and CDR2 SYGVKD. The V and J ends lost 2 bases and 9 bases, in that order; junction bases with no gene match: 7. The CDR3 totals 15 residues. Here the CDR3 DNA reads TGTGCCATCAGTGAGGGACAGGCAAAGGGTTCACCCCTCCACTTT. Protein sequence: CAISEGQAKGSPLHF.

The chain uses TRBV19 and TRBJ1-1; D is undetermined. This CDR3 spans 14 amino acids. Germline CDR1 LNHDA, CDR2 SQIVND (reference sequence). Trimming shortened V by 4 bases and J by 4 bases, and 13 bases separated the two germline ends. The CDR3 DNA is TGTGCCAGTAGTACCCCGGAAGAGGGCACTGAAGCTTTCTTT. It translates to CASSTPEEGTEAFF.

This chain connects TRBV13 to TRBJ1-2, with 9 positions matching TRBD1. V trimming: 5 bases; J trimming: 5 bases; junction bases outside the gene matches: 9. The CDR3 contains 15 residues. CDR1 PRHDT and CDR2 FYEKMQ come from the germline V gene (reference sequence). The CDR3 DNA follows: TGTGCCAGCAGCCCAAAACAGGGGGCGCGGTATGGCTACACCTTC. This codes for CASSPKQGARYGYTF.

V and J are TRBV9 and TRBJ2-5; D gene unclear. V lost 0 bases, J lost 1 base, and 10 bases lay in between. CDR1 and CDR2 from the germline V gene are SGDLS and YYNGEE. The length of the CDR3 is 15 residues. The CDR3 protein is CASSVETEPQETQYF. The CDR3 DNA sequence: TGTGCCAGCAGCGTAGAAACGGAGCCCCAAGAGACCCAGTACTTC. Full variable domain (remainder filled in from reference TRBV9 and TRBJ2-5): DSGVTQTPKHLITATGQRVTLRCSPRSGDLSVYWYQQSLDQGLQFLIQYYNGEERAKGNILERFSAQQFPDLHSELNLSSLELGDSALYFCASSVETEPQETQYFGPGTRLLVL.

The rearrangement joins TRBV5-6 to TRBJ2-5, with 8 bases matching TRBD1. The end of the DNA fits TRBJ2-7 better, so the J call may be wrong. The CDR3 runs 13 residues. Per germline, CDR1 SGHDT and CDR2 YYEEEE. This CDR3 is CASSRWTGTEQYF. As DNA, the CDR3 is TGTGCCAGCAGCCGTTGGACAGGGACCGAGCAGTACTTC.

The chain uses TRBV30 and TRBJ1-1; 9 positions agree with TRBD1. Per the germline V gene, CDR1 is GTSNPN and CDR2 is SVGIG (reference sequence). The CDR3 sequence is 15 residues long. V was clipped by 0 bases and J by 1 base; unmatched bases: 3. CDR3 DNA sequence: TGTGCCTGGAGTGTACGGGACAGGGCGAACACTGAAGCTTTCTTT. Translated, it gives CAWSVRDRANTEAFF.